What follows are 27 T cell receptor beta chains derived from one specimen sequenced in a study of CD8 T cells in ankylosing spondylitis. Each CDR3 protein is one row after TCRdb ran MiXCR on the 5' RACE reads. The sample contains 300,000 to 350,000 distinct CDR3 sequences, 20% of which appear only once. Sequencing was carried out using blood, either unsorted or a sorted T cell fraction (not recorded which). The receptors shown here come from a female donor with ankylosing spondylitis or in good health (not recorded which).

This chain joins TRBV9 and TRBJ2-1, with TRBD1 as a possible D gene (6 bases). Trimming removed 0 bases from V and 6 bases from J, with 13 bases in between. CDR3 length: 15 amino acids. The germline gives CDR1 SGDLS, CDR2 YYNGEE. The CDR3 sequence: CASSVAEQGSNEQFF. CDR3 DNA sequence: TGTGCCAGCAGCGTAGCGGAACAGGGCAGCAATGAGCAGTTCTTC.

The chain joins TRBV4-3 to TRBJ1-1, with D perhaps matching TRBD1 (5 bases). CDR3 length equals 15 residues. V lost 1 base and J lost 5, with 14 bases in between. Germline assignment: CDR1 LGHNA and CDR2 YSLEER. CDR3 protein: CASSQVAGGGTEAFF. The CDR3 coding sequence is TGCGCCAGCAGCCAAGTAGCGGGGGGAGGGACTGAAGCTTTCTTT.

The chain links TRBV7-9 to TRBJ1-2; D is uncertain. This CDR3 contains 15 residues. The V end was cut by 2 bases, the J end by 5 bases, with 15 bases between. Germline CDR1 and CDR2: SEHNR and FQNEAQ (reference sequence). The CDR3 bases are TGTGCCAGCAGCTTACCGGCTCAGGCGGCTTATGGCTACACCTTC. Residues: CASSLPAQAAYGYTF.

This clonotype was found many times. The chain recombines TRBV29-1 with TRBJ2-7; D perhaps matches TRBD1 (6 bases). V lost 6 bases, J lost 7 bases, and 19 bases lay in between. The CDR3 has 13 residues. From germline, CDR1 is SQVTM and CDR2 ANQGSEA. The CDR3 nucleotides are TGCAGCGTCAGGGGACGGACGAGGCTAGAGCAGTACTTC. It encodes CSVRGRTRLEQYF.

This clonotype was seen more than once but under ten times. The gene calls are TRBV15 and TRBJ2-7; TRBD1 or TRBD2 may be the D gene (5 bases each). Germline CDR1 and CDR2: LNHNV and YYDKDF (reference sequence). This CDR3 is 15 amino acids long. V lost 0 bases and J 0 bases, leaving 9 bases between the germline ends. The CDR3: CATSRDRGGSYEQYF. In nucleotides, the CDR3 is TGTGCCACCAGCAGAGATCGGGGCGGCTCCTACGAGCAGTACTTC.

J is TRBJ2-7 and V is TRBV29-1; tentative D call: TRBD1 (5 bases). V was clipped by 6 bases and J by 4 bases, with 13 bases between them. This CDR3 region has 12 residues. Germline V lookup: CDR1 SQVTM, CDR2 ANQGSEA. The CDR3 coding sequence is TGCAGCGTCCTTGGGGCGGCGTACGAGCAGTACTTC. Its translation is CSVLGAAYEQYF.

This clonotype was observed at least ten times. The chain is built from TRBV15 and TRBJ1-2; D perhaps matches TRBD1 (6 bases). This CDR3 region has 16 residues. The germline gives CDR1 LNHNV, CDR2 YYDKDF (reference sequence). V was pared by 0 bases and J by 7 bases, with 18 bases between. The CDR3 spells CATSRDLDSLGGGYTF. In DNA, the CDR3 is TGTGCCACCAGCAGAGATCTGGACAGCCTCGGCGGTGGCTACACCTTC.

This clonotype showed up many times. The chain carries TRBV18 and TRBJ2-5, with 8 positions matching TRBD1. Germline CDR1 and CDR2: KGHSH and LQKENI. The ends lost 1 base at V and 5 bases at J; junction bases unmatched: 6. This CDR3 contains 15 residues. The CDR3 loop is CASSPQHDRGETQYF. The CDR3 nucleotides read TGTGCCAGCTCACCACAACATGACAGGGGTGAGACCCAGTACTTC.

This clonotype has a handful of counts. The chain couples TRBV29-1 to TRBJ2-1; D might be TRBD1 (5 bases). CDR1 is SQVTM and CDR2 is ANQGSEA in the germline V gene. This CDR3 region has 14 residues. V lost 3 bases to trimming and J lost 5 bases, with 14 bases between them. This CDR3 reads CSVDNGPGHNEQFF. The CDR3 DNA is TGCAGCGTTGATAACGGGCCAGGGCACAATGAGCAGTTCTTC.

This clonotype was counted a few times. CDR3 sequence reads: CASSYRGTSGRPNTDTQYF. CDR3 sequence (DNA): TGTGCCAGCAGTTACCGTGGGACTAGCGGGAGACCAAACACAGATACGCAGTATTTT. The rearrangement links TRBV6-2 or TRBV6-3 to TRBJ2-3, with TRBD2 identical over 14 bases. CDR1 and CDR2 (germline): MNHEY, SVGEGT. The CDR3 covers 19 residues. V shed 2 bases and J 2 bases; nucleotides not matched to a gene: 9.

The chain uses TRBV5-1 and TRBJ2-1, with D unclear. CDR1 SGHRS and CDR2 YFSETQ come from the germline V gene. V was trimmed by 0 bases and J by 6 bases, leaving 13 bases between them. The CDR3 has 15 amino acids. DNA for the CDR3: TGCGCCAGCAGCTTGGGTTTAGTTCCGGGCAATGAGCAGTTCTTC. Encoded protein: CASSLGLVPGNEQFF.

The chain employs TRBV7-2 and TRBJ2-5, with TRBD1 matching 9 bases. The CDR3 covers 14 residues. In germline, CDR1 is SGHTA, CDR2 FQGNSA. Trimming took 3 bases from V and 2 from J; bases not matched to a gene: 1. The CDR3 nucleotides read TGTGCCAGCAGCTTCGACAGGGGGCAAGAGACCCAGTACTTC. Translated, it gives CASSFDRGQETQYF. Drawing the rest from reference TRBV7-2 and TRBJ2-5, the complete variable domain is GAGVSQSPSNKVTEKGKDVELRCDPISGHTALYWYRQSLGQGLEFLIYFQGNSAPDKSGLPSDRFSAERTGGSVSTLTIQRTQQEDSAVYLCASSFDRGQETQYFGPGTRLLVL.

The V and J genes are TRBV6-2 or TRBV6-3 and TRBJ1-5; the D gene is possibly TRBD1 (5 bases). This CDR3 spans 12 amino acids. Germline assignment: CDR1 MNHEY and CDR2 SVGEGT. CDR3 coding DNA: TGTGCGATCAAAGACAGTAATCAGCCCCAGCATTTT. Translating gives CAIKDSNQPQHF.

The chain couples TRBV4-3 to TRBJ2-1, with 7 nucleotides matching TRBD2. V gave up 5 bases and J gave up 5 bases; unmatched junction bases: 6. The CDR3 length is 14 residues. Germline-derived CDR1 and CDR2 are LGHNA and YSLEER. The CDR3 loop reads CASSATSVDNEQFF. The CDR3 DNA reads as TGCGCCAGCAGCGCCACTAGCGTAGACAATGAGCAGTTCTTC.

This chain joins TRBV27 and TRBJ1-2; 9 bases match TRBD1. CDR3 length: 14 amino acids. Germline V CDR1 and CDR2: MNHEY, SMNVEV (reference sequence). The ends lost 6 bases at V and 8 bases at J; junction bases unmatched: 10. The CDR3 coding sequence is TGTGCCAGCAGCCTGGGACAGGGTGGAATGGGCTACACCTTC. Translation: CASSLGQGGMGYTF.

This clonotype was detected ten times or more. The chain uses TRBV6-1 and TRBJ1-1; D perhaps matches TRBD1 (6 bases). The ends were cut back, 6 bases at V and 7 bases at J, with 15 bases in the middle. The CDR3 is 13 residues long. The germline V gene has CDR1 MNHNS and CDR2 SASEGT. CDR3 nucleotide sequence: TGTGCCAGCAGCTCCGGGACATCGGGTGAAGCTTTCTTT. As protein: CASSSGTSGEAFF.

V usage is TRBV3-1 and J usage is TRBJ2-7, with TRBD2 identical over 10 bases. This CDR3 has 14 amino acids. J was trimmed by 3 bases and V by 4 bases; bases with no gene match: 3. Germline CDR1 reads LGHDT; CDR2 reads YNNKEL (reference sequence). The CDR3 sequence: CASSRSSGSYEQYF. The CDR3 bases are TGTGCCAGCAGCCGGTCTAGCGGGAGCTACGAGCAGTACTTC.

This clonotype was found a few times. DNA of the CDR3: TGTGCCAGCAGCCAGAGGGGTAGCGGCCGAAATAATGAGCAGTTCTTC. Translated: CASSQRGSGRNNEQFF. J is TRBJ2-1 and V is TRBV3-1, with D maybe TRBD2 (6 bases). V was pared by 3 bases and J by 7 bases, with 19 bases between. This CDR3 comprises 16 residues. The germline V gene has CDR1 LGHDT and CDR2 YNNKEL (reference sequence).

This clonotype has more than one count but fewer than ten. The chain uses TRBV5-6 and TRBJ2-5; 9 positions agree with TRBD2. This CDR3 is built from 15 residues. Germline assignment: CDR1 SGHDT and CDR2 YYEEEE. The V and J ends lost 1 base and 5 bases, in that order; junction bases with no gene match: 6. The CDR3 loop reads CASSLMREGRETQYF. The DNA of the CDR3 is TGTGCCAGCAGCTTGATGCGGGAGGGCCGGGAGACCCAGTACTTC.

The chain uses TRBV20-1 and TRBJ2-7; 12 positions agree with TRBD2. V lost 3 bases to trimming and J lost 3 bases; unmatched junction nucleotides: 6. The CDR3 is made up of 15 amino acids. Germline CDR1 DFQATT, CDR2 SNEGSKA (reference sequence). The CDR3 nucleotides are TGCAGTGCTAGCCCATCGACTAGCGGGGGCTACGAGCAGTACTTC. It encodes CSASPSTSGGYEQYF.

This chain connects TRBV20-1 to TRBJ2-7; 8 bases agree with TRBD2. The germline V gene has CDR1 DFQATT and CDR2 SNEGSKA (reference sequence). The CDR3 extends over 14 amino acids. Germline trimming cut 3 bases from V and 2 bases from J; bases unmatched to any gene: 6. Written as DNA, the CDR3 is TGCAGTGCTAGCGGGGGGGTCAGAACCTACGAGCAGTACTTC. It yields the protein CSASGGVRTYEQYF.

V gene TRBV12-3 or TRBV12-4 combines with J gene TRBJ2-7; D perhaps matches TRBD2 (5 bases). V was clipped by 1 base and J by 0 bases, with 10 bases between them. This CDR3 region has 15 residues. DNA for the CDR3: TGTGCCAGCAGTTTAGGAGGGTCGGGCTCCTACGAGCAGTACTTC. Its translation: CASSLGGSGSYEQYF.

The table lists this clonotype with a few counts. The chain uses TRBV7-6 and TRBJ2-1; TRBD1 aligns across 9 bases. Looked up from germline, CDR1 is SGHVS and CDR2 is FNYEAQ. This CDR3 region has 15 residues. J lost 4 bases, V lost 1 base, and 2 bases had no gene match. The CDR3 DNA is TGTGCCAGCAGCTTAGTGGGACAGGGATACAATGAGCAGTTCTTC. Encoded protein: CASSLVGQGYNEQFF.

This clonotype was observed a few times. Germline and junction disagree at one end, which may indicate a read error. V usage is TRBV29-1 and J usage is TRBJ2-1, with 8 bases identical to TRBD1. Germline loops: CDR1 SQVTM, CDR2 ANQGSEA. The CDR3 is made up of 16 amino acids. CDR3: CSVEARQGRINNEQFF. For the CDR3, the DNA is TGCAGCGTGGAAGCTAGACAGGGGCGAATAAACAATGAGCAGTTCTTC.

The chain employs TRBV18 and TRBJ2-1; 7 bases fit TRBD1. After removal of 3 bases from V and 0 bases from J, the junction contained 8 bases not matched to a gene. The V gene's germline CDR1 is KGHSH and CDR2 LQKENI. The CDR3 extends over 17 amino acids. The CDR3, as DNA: TGTGCCAGCTCACCTTGGCCGGGACAGAGCTCCTACAATGAGCAGTTCTTC. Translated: CASSPWPGQSSYNEQFF.

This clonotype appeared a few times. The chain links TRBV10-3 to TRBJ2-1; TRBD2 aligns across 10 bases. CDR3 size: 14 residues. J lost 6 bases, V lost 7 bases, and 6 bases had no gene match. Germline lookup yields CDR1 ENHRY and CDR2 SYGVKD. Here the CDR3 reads CAITEREGLNEQFF. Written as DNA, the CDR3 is TGTGCCATCACCGAGCGGGAGGGCCTCAATGAGCAGTTCTTC.

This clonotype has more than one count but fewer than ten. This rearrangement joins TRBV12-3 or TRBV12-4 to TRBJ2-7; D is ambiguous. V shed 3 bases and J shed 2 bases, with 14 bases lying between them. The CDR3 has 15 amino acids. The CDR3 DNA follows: TGTGCCAGCAGTTTGGCGGTGGCCCTTGCCTACGAGCAGTACTTC. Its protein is CASSLAVALAYEQYF.